The 10 T cell receptor beta chains presented below share a single source sample, sequenced in a study of immune evolution from preneoplasia to lung adenocarcinoma. Only in-frame clones appear in the TCRdb table, and some are missing; sequencing was by immunoSEQ multiplex PCR. Of about 11,000 clones detected, approximately 77% appear once; the ten largest clones hold roughly 1.5%. Specimen: FFPE minimally invasive lung adenocarcinoma tissue. These receptors all come from a person between 65 and 79 years old with lung adenocarcinoma.

This chain uses TRBV6-1 with TRBJ2-2; possible D gene TRBD2, 5 bases. CDR1 MNHNS and CDR2 SASEGT come from the germline V gene. This CDR3 is built from 14 residues. Trimming pared 4 bases from V and 3 bases from J, leaving 9 bases between. The CDR3 loop reads CASSARAYTGELFF. CDR3 DNA: TGTGCCAGCAGTGCGAGGGCCTACACCGGGGAGCTGTTTTTT.

The chain is built from TRBV6-6 and TRBJ2-1; no clear D. The germline V gene has CDR1 MNHNY and CDR2 SVGAGI (reference sequence). Trimming took off 3 bases at V and 1 base at J, with 7 bases between the two ends. This CDR3 contains 14 residues. The CDR3 loop is CASSYPGSYNEQFF. CDR3 nucleotides: TGTGCCAGCAGTTATCCTGGATCCTACAATGAGCAGTTCTTC.

This chain connects TRBV5-1 to TRBJ2-2; 9 nucleotides align to TRBD2. Trimming cost V 4 bases and J 6 bases; bases outside gene matches: 7. The CDR3 is 15 residues long. Looked up from germline, CDR1 is SGHRS and CDR2 is YFSETQ. CDR3 in amino acids: CASSPSGTSSGELFF. CDR3 coding DNA: TGCGCCAGCAGCCCCTCCGGGACTAGCTCCGGGGAGCTGTTTTTT.

In its sample, this clone was seen a few times. The chain recombines TRBV5-1 with TRBJ2-3; 10 nucleotides line up with TRBD2. This CDR3 comprises 14 residues. Looked up from germline, CDR1 is SGHRS and CDR2 is YFSETQ. For the CDR3, the DNA is TGCGCTACGCAGCGGGGGGGAGTTACAGATACGCAGTATTTT. This encodes CATQRGGVTDTQYF.

The V call is TRBV30, the J call TRBJ2-5; D call uncertain. This CDR3 has 16 residues. Per germline, CDR1 GTSNPN and CDR2 SVGIG (reference sequence). V lost 0 bases, J lost 2 bases, and 16 bases lay in between. CDR3 sequence reads: CAWSVLGTAKQETQYF. The CDR3 DNA is TGTGCCTGGAGTGTACTCGGAACAGCGAAACAAGAGACCCAGTACTTC.

The CDR3: CASSPLLQRTYEQYF. As DNA, the CDR3 is TGTGCCAGCAGTCCCCTTCTCCAACGCACCTACGAGCAGTACTTC. The chain combines TRBV27 with TRBJ2-7; D is uncertain. There are 15 residues in the CDR3. V gave up 5 bases and J gave up 2 bases, with 16 bases separating them. Per the germline V gene, CDR1 is MNHEY and CDR2 is SMNVEV (reference sequence).

The V and J genes are TRBV2 and TRBJ1-2; perhaps TRBD1 as D (6 bases). This CDR3 comprises 15 residues. V was trimmed by 6 bases and J by 0 bases, leaving 14 bases between them. Germline V gene lookup returns CDR1 SNHLY and CDR2 FYNNEI. The chain's CDR3 is CASRAGTTANYGYTF. DNA for the CDR3: TGTGCCAGCAGAGCGGGGACAACTGCTAACTATGGCTACACCTTC. Full variable domain (outside the CDR3, taken from reference TRBV2 and TRBJ1-2): EPEVTQTPSHQVTQMGQEVILRCVPISNHLYFYWYRQILGQKVEFLVSFYNNEISEKSEIFDDQFSVERPDGSNFTLKIRSTKLEDSAMYFCASRAGTTANYGYTFGSGTRLTVV.

This clone has more than one count but fewer than ten. The same CDR3 is also encoded by other DNA sequences in this sample. CDR3 residues: CASSGVTEAFF. The CDR3 DNA is TGTGCCAGCAGTGGGGTTACTGAAGCTTTCTTT. The V and J genes are TRBV2 and TRBJ1-1; D is uncertain. V dropped 4 bases and J dropped 5 bases, with 5 bases sitting between them. Germline V gene lookup returns CDR1 SNHLY and CDR2 FYNNEI. The length of the CDR3 is 11 residues.

The rearrangement links TRBV10-2 to TRBJ2-6, with 8 positions matching TRBD2. Germline CDR1 WSHSY, CDR2 SAAADI. CDR3 length: 17 amino acids. J lost 2 bases, V lost 5 bases, and 8 bases had no gene match. CDR3 region: CASSPGLALTGANVLTF. The CDR3 nucleotides read TGCGCCAGCAGTCCCGGACTAGCCTTAACTGGGGCCAACGTCCTGACTTTC.

The chain uses TRBV7-2 and TRBJ1-1; D remains unclear. The germline V gene has CDR1 SGHTA and CDR2 FQGNSA. This CDR3 is 13 amino acids long. Trimming stripped 5 bases from V and 1 base from J, with 8 bases between. The CDR3 sequence is CASSINRNTEAFF. The DNA for the CDR3 is TGTGCCAGCAGCATCAACAGGAACACTGAAGCTTTCTTT.